Listed here is a single T cell receptor (beta chain). Antigen specificity is unknown. This entry belongs to a study of vaccination effects on CD4 cells after COVID-19. With the ViraFEST assay, the study expanded antigen-specific CD4+ T cells using viral peptide pools, then sequenced them. Cells that had been cultured for roughly ten days were the source of isolated CD4+ T cells. In the vaccine recipients, nucleocapsid antibodies were negative and there was no prior SARS-CoV-2 infection. The method was immunoSEQ multiplex PCR; TCRdb's version includes in-frame clones alone and lacks a portion of them. The sample has tens of thousands of clones, more than 60% seen once. Trimming cost V 4 bases and J 4 bases; bases outside gene matches: 9. The CDR3 length is 17 residues. Germline V lookup: CDR1 LGHDT, CDR2 YNNKEL (reference sequence).

This sequence originates from a human donor who received a COVID-19 vaccine. The chain links TRBV3-1 (or the pseudogene TRBV3-2) to TRBJ2-1; 11 bases align to TRBD1. The sample here was CD4+ T cells from PBMCs cultured with SARS-CoV-2 spike peptides, taken before COVID-19 vaccination. CDR3 sequence: CASSRAAGTGGYNEQFF. The CDR3 nucleotides read TGTGCCAGCAGCCGGGCCGCCGGGACAGGGGGGTACAATGAGCAGTTCTTC.